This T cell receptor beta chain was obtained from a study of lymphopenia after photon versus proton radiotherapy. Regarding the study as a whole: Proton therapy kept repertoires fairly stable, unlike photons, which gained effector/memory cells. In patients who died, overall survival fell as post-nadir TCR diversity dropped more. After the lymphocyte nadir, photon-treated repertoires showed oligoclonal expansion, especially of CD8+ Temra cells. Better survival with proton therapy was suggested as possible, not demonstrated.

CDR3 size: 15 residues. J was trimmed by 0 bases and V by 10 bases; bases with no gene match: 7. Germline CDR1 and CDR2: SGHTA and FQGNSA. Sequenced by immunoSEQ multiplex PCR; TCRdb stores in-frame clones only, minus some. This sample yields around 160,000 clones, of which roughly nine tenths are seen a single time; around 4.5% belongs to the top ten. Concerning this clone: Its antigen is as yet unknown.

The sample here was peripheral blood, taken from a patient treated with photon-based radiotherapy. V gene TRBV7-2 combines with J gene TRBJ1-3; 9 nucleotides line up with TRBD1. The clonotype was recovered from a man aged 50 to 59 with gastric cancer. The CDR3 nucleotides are TGTGCCACCGTGACAGGGGGTTACTCTGGAAACACCATATATTTT. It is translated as CATVTGGYSGNTIYF.